This T cell receptor beta chain was profiled in a study of T cell repertoires in cytomegalovirus infection. Study background: A matching HLA type, together with CMV infection, was signaled by public TCR beta signatures.

The CDR3 runs to 17 residues. Germline V gives CDR1 MNHEY, CDR2 SVGEGT. One entry per CDR3 protein, called by TCRdb with MiXCR from the reads. The table includes around 280,000 distinct CDR3 sequences, roughly an eighth detected once. The study, taken as a whole, reports: Dominating the ex vivo response were HLA-C-restricted CMV-specific TCR beta clonotypes.

As to this clonotype: Its matching antigen is unknown. A single base separates this from a much larger clone, so it may be a read error.

The J gene is TRBJ2-1, the V gene TRBV6-2 or TRBV6-3; D may be TRBD1 or TRBD2 (6 bases each). Sequences were obtained from PBMCs. The TCR sequence derives from a human donor in good health (CMV status not recorded). Some clones in this sample may be carry-over from other donors' samples. CDR3 in DNA: TGTGCCAGCAGTTATGACAGCCGGGGGCTCTCCTACAATGAGCAGTCCTTC. Translating gives CASSYDSRGLSYNEQSF.